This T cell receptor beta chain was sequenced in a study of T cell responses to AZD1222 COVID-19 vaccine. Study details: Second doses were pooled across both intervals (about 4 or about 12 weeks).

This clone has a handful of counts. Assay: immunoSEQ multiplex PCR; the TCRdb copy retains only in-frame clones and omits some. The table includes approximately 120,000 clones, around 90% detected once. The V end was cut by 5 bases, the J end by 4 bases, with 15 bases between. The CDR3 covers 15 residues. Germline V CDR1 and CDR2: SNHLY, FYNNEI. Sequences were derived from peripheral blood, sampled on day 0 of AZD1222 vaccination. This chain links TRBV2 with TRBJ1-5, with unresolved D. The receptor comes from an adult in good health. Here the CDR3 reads CASSPEGFRNQPQHF. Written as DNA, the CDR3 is TGTGCCAGCAGTCCGGAAGGGTTTCGGAATCAGCCCCAGCATTTT.